Listed below are T cell receptor beta chains from one sample, sequenced in a study of blood T cell repertoires in COVID-19. Using immunoSEQ multiplex PCR, the repertoire was profiled, and TCRdb retains in-frame clones only, with some absent. The sample holds approximately 430,000 clones, 86% seen once. Sequences were obtained from peripheral blood. The receptors were sampled from a woman between 25 and 40 years old with active or convalescent COVID-19. The conserved cysteine and the conserved F or W are not part of the CDR3 here.

J | V | length | CDR3
TRBJ1-5 | TRBV19 | 14 | ASSIAGGVGSQPQH
TRBJ2-2 | TRBV30 | 13 | ASTWVAWNTGELF
TRBJ2-5 | TRBV28 | 8 | ASSRETQY
TRBJ2-7 | TRBV30 | 14 | AWSVQEGGTGTEQY
TRBJ2-7 | TRBV18 | 12 | ASSSTSGSYEQY
TRBJ1-2 | TRBV5-1 | 14 | ASSPGQGTNNYGYT
TRBJ2-3 | TRBV10-3 | 12 | ASHGTSGGNTQY
TRBJ2-5 | TRBV6-2/TRBV6-3 | 11 | ASSYRGPETQY
TRBJ1-6 | TRBV3-1/TRBV3-2 | 15 | ASSLSLPGQGTSPLH
TRBJ1-2 | TRBV6-5 | 12 | ASTTGAGGYGYT
TRBJ1-2 | TRBV5-1 | 12 | ASSLTGEDYGYT
TRBJ2-1 | TRBV27 | 15 | ASSSPSTGQGWHEQF
TRBJ2-7 | TRBV15 | 14 | ATSRDLVGQTYEQY
TRBJ1-2 | TRBV21-1 | 11 | ASSTRQGDGYT
TRBJ2-2 | TRBV18 | 14 | ASSPRRVENTGELF
TRBJ1-1 | TRBV2 | 14 | ASRAHYRSMNTEAF
TRBJ1-1 | TRBV27 | 11 | ASRPGQNTEAF
TRBJ1-1 | TRBV12-3/TRBV12-4 | 11 | ASSQTGGTEAF
TRBJ1-4 | TRBV6-5 | 12 | ASTESTTNEKLF
TRBJ1-1 | TRBV20-1 | 12 | SASGTWGISEAF
TRBJ1-6 | TRBV7-6 | 16 | ASSLVGSRTGEYSPLH
TRBJ1-4 | TRBV5-1 | 13 | ASSLLGSTNEKLF
TRBJ2-5 | TRBV2 | 12 | ASRYGTAQETQY
TRBJ2-2 | TRBV18 | 13 | ASSPRTGDTGELF
TRBJ2-1 | TRBV19 | 15 | ASSISGVGLAFNEQF
TRBJ2-5 | TRBV2 | 14 | ASIPRTGGERETQY
TRBJ1-5 | TRBV18 | 11 | ASSSTGNQPQH
TRBJ2-7 | TRBV20-1 | 9 | SGGESYEQY
TRBJ2-6 | TRBV5-1 | 14 | ASSLEGGSGANVLT
TRBJ1-1 | TRBV6-6 | 12 | ASRPPQQGPEAF
TRBJ2-2 | TRBV2 | 14 | ASSEGREALPGELF
TRBJ1-2 | TRBV19 | 12 | ASSIGTDNYGYT
TRBJ2-1 | TRBV7-2 | 17 | ASSLSFTSGSSSYNEQF
TRBJ2-1 | TRBV3-1/TRBV3-2 | 13 | ASSPGGAFYNEQF
TRBJ1-1 | TRBV10-2 | 13 | ASNAGDLFNTEAF
TRBJ1-5 | TRBV23-1 | 14 | ASSHLAGTGFQPQH
TRBJ1-2 | TRBV4-1 | 12 | ASSQADTDYGYT
TRBJ2-3 | TRBV27 | 16 | ASSLLSASGYSTDTQY
TRBJ2-7 | TRBV11-2 | 12 | ASSLSDDAYEQY
TRBJ2-3 | TRBV11-3 | 15 | ASSFSASGGGTDTQY
TRBJ1-5 | TRBV11-3 | 17 | ASSFPQDGTDYSNQPQH
TRBJ2-7 | TRBV5-8 | 11 | ASSSDRSYEQY
TRBJ1-2 | TRBV20-1 | 11 | SASGGTGEGYT
TRBJ2-7 | TRBV27 | 9 | ASSQGYEQY
TRBJ2-2 | TRBV2 | 16 | ASSEALRGRGGRRGAV
TRBJ1-5 | TRBV6-5 | 13 | ARQSRDSRNQPQH
TRBJ1-5 | TRBV19 | 13 | ASSRRGDSNQPQH